These 12 T cell receptor beta chains were sequenced from one sample in a study of control samples from healthy donors and cancer patients. Some clones are missing from TCRdb's copy, which holds only in-frame ones; the method was immunoSEQ multiplex PCR. The repertoire includes roughly 90,000 clones, roughly four fifths of them detected once, and roughly 9.8% sits in the top ten. The sample taken for sequencing was blood. The source of these receptors is a woman in her fifties or sixties in good health.

V is TRBV5-6 and J is TRBJ1-3; 10 bases are shared with TRBD1. V shed 2 bases and J 1 base; nucleotides not matched to a gene: 3. The CDR3 loop spans 16 amino acids. CDR1 and CDR2 (germline): SGHDT, YYEEEE. The CDR3 nucleotides are TGTGCCAGCAGCTTAAGACAGGGGGCTTCTGGAAACACCATATATTTT. Amino acids: CASSLRQGASGNTIYF.

The V gene is TRBV6-2 or TRBV6-3, the J gene TRBJ2-5, with D perhaps TRBD2 (5 bases). Germline V gene sequence: CDR1 MNHEY, CDR2 SVGEGT. CDR3 size: 15 residues. V was clipped by 2 bases and J by 5 bases, with 15 bases between them. The CDR3 is CASSYGPKGGETQYF. The DNA of the CDR3 is TGTGCCAGCAGTTACGGACCCAAGGGCGGGGAGACCCAGTACTTC.

The J gene is TRBJ2-2, the V gene TRBV2; the match to TRBD1 covers 8 bases. V gave up 9 bases and J gave up 1 base; unmatched junction bases: 1. Per the germline V gene, CDR1 is SNHLY and CDR2 is FYNNEI. This CDR3 is 13 amino acids long. This CDR3 reads CARGTGNTGELFF. DNA for the CDR3: TGTGCCAGGGGGACAGGGAACACCGGGGAGCTGTTTTTT.

This clone was recorded once. The CDR3 DNA reads TGCAGTGCTAGTTCGGGGGCCCCCGAACCCGATACGCAGTATTTT. Its translation: CSASSGAPEPDTQYF. The V call is TRBV20-1, the J call TRBJ2-3; D might be TRBD1 or TRBD2, each matching 6 bases. V dropped 3 bases and J dropped 6 bases, with 19 bases sitting between them. CDR3 length: 15 residues. The V gene's germline CDR1 is DFQATT and CDR2 SNEGSKA (reference sequence).

This sequence joins TRBV18 and TRBJ1-5, with 7 bases aligning to TRBD1. Germline assignment: CDR1 KGHSH and CDR2 LQKENI. V shed 6 bases and J 2 bases; nucleotides not matched to a gene: 4. The CDR3 is 14 residues long. The CDR3 DNA reads as TGTGCCAGCTCTTCTGGACAGGGCAATCAGCCCCAGCATTTT. Translation: CASSSGQGNQPQHF.

This clone was recorded a few times. J is TRBJ1-1 and V is TRBV10-3; D unresolved. The CDR3 is 16 residues long. CDR1 and CDR2 (germline): ENHRY, SYGVKD. Trimming took 2 bases from V and 6 from J, leaving 19 bases between them. The CDR3 reads CAISELRPDPVSEAFF. CDR3 nucleotides: TGTGCCATCAGTGAGCTCAGACCCGACCCCGTCTCTGAAGCTTTCTTT.

A single count supports this clone. The V gene is TRBV6-1, the J gene TRBJ1-4; unclear D gene. This CDR3 region has 15 residues. The ends were cut back, 0 bases at V and 8 bases at J, with 13 bases in the middle. CDR1 MNHNS and CDR2 SASEGT come from the germline V gene. CDR3 DNA: TGTGCCAGCAGTGAAGCGCTTGGGGTGAGAGAAAAACTGTTTTTT. This codes for CASSEALGVREKLFF.

The rearrangement uses TRBV6-2 or TRBV6-3 and TRBJ2-7; possible D gene TRBD1, 6 bases. There are 15 residues in the CDR3. Germline CDR1 and CDR2: MNHEY and SVGEGT. Trimming took 5 bases from V and 3 from J, leaving 17 bases between them. CDR3: CASSPGHGNYYEQYF. The DNA of the CDR3 is TGTGCCAGCAGTCCGGGACATGGGAATTACTACGAGCAGTACTTC.

A few counts support this clone. V and J are TRBV10-3 and TRBJ2-5; TRBD2 matches at 7 bases. The CDR3 totals 14 residues. Germline CDR1 ENHRY, CDR2 SYGVKD. The ends lost 4 bases at V and 5 bases at J; junction bases unmatched: 7. Written as DNA, the CDR3 is TGTGCCATCAGTGTGGGACTATCGGGTGAGACCCAGTACTTC. Translating gives CAISVGLSGETQYF.

The chain has TRBV7-9 and TRBJ1-1; perhaps TRBD1 as D (5 bases). CDR3 length equals 15 residues. Germline V CDR1 and CDR2: SEHNR, FQNEAQ (reference sequence). Trimming left V 6 bases short and J 0 bases short, with 14 bases between. CDR3 nucleotides: TGTGCCAGCAGTCTCAGGGAGATCATGAACACTGAAGCTTTCTTT. Translating gives CASSLREIMNTEAFF.

The J gene is TRBJ2-1, the V gene TRBV12-3 or TRBV12-4; no firm D call. Between the trimmed V and J ends, which lost 7 bases and 9 bases, there was a span of 13 bases. There are 12 residues in the CDR3. CDR3 bases: TGTGCCAGCACTCCCCGGGTTGGTGAGCAGTTCTTC. It translates to CASTPRVGEQFF.

The rearrangement uses TRBV5-5 and TRBJ2-5; 7 bases map to TRBD1. V was pared by 6 bases and J by 0 bases, with 11 bases of the junction left unmatched. CDR3 length equals 16 residues. CDR1 and CDR2 (germline): SGHKS, YYEKEE (reference sequence). The CDR3 is CASNEGTAYYQETQYF. In DNA form, the CDR3 reads TGTGCCAGCAATGAAGGGACAGCTTATTACCAAGAGACCCAGTACTTC.